A selection of T cell receptor beta chains follows, all from one sample in a study of vaccination and CD4 T cells after COVID-19. No antigens are known for them. MiXCR was run by TCRdb on the PCR reads, yielding one entry per CDR3 protein. The table has 13,000 to 15,000 distinct CDR3 sequences, about 54% seen once; the top ten hold roughly a tenth. What was sequenced was CD4+ T cells from blood, cultured in vitro. The receptors here all came from a human donor who had recovered from COVID-19. Each CDR3 is given with its conserved first and last residue. D genes are given only for firm matches. Size is omitted from some rows. Given values are once, few, many or a class for expanded clones.

cdr3_aa | cdr3_nt | d_call | j_call | v_call | clone_size
CASSPAGVRDTQYF | TGTGCCAGCAGCCCAGCGGGAGTTCGGGATACGCAGTATTTT | TRBD2 | TRBJ2-3 | TRBV6-1 | .
CASSLNRVGETQYF | TGTGCCAGCAGCTTGAACAGGGTCGGGGAGACCCAGTACTTC | . | TRBJ2-5 | TRBV7-8 | few
CASSPLVTSGVTYEQYF | TGTGCCAGCAGCCCCCTTGTCACTAGCGGAGTAACCTACGAGCAGTACTTC | TRBD2 | TRBJ2-7 | TRBV28 | .
CASKIRVDYGYTF | TGTGCCAGCAAAATCAGGGTGGACTATGGCTACACCTTC | . | TRBJ1-2 | TRBV28 | .
CASSLFGAKLASGNYEQYF | TGTGCCAGCAGCTTATTTGGCGCAAAACTAGCGTCAGGGAACTACGAGCAGTACTTC | TRBD2 | TRBJ2-7 | TRBV7-8 | .
CATSNRASYGYTF | TGTGCCACCAGCAACAGGGCCTCCTATGGCTACACCTTC | . | TRBJ1-2 | TRBV15 | few
CASSGGSGRAITDTQYF | TGTGCCAGCAGCGGGGGTAGCGGGAGAGCGATCACAGATACGCAGTATTTT | TRBD2 | TRBJ2-3 | TRBV5-4 | .
CAISTGDTYYGYTF | TGTGCCATTAGTACCGGGGACACCTACTATGGCTACACCTTC | . | TRBJ1-2 | TRBV10-3 | few
CASSLGAVSGRVETQYF | TGTGCCAGCAGCTTAGGGGCCGTTAGCGGGAGAGTGGAGACCCAGTACTTC | TRBD2 | TRBJ2-5 | TRBV11-2 | .
CASSLSGTGQPQHF | TGTGCCAGCTCACTATCTGGGACGGGTCAGCCCCAGCATTTT | . | TRBJ1-5 | TRBV18 | .
CSAPDRSFRGYTF | TGCAGTGCTCCAGACAGGTCCTTTAGGGGCTACACCTTC | . | TRBJ1-2 | TRBV20-1 | few
CASREPGQEFSYEQYF | TGTGCCAGCAGGGAACCAGGACAGGAATTTTCCTACGAGCAGTACTTC | TRBD1 | TRBJ2-7 | TRBV6-2/TRBV6-3 | few
CASSARLEAFF | TGTGCCAGTAGTGCCCGGTTGGAAGCTTTCTTT | . | TRBJ1-1 | TRBV19 | .
CASSLGQGTNYGYTF | TGTGCCAGCAGTTTGGGACAGGGAACTAACTATGGCTACACCTTC | TRBD1 | TRBJ1-2 | TRBV27 | .